This TCR beta chain is drawn from a study of T cell responses to AZD1222 COVID-19 vaccine. The study's findings and limits: With two AZD1222 doses given, Spike-specific TCR breadth and depth both rose. Per reports, nearly half of all spike-specific TCRs target regions that are unmutated in variants. Dominant at 160-218 and 743-854, vaccine-associated CD4 TCRs also spanned spike. There were mostly white British donors and more females than males, and clonal diversity was possibly underestimated.

V lost 3 bases and J lost 4, with 13 bases in between. Germline V gives CDR1 SGHDT, CDR2 YYEEEE. The CDR3 runs to 14 residues. Concerning this clone: The antigen remains undetermined.

The repertoire was sequenced with immunoSEQ multiplex PCR; TCRdb's copy has only in-frame clones and lacks some. The data show 180,000 or so clones, around 90% seen once. The sample was peripheral blood, taken 28 days after the second AZD1222 dose. V gene TRBV5-6 combines with J gene TRBJ1-2; D is possibly TRBD1 (5 bases). The receptor was derived from an adult who received the AZD1222 COVID-19 vaccine. The CDR3 DNA reads TGTGCCAGCAGCTCGGGACCCCAGGGCTATGGCTACACCTTC. This encodes CASSSGPQGYGYTF. The full variable domain, with the rest looked up from reference TRBV5-6 and TRBJ1-2, is DAGVTQSPTHLIKTRGQQVTLRCSPKSGHDTVSWYQQALGQGPQFIFQYYEEEERQRGNFPDRFSGHQFPNYSSELNVNALLLGDSALYLCASSSGPQGYGYTFGSGTRLTVV.